What follows describes a single TCR beta chain. The antigen is undetermined. A read error may account for a junction end that differs from germline. This record comes from a study of Graves' ophthalmopathy and Graves' hyperthyroidism. Study information: Peripheral blood collection took place at initial diagnosis, before any treatment.

General observations from the study: The blood repertoire also included most expanded thyroid clonotypes above 0.001 frequency.

Diagnosis used clinical symptoms, serum thyroxine, TRAb, thyroid ultrasound and orbital computed tomography. Out of more than 8.5 ml of fresh peripheral blood, PBMCs were obtained. RNA transcripts were the source from which TCR beta CDR3 regions were amplified. HTBI primers were used in a first-round RT-PCR, which preceded a second-round multiplex PCR. TCRdb itself ran the multiplex PCR reads through MiXCR, one entry per CDR3 protein. Of 740,000 or so distinct CDR3 sequences in the sample, approximately 40% were seen once. Germline lookup yields CDR1 SGHNT and CDR2 YYREEE (reference sequence). This CDR3 region has 17 residues.

V gene TRBV5-4 combines with J gene TRBJ2-5; 11 bases match TRBD2. The sample taken for sequencing was peripheral blood. This sequence was found in an adult man with Graves' ophthalmopathy. The CDR3 protein is CANSLGGLAGVQETQYF. The CDR3 region has the DNA TGTGCCAACAGCTTGGGTGGACTAGCGGGCGTACAAGAGACCCAGTACTTC.